This entry lists 8 T cell receptor beta chains sequenced from one sample in a study of immune characterization of retroperitoneal liposarcoma. TCRdb re-called the PCR reads through MiXCR, storing one row per CDR3 protein. The sample holds 2,000 to 3,000 distinct CDR3 sequences, 37% seen once. The material sequenced was tumor tissue. These receptors were collected from a male donor with retroperitoneal liposarcoma.

This clonotype came up a few times. The V call is TRBV6-1, the J call TRBJ2-1; 7 bases agree with TRBD1. Losses at the gene ends were 5 bases for V and 7 bases for J; bases not matched to a gene: 5. The CDR3 is 13 residues long. Germline lookup yields CDR1 MNHNS and CDR2 SASEGT. The DNA of the CDR3 is TGTGCCAGCAGTTCTGGGACAGAAAATGAGCAGTTCTTC. Translated, it gives CASSSGTENEQFF.

V and J are TRBV6-1 and TRBJ2-1; TRBD2 aligns across 11 bases. The J call is in doubt because the DNA end fits TRBJ2-7 better. Germline V gene sequence: CDR1 MNHNS, CDR2 SASEGT. The CDR3 loop spans 16 amino acids. CDR3 loop: CASSPQLAGDWNEQYF. For the CDR3, the DNA is TGTGCCAGCAGTCCCCAACTAGCGGGAGATTGGAATGAGCAGTACTTC.

The chain joins TRBV6-1 to TRBJ1-2; no definite D call. V was clipped by 2 bases and J by 1 base, with 23 bases between them. In germline, CDR1 is MNHNS, CDR2 SASEGT. The length of the CDR3 is 19 residues. CDR3 nucleotide sequence: TGTGCCAGCAGTGAACCTCGCTCAAGGGTTAGGCCTTATAACTATGGCTACACCTTC. Its translation: CASSEPRSRVRPYNYGYTF.

This clonotype is labeled as medium-sized. This sequence joins TRBV6-1 and TRBJ2-5, with 10 bases identical to TRBD2. The CDR3 length is 15 residues. Germline V gene sequence: CDR1 MNHNS, CDR2 SASEGT. J gave up 7 bases and V 5 bases, and 10 bases lay outside the gene matches. CDR3 sequence reads: CASSTTSGNAGTQYF. CDR3 DNA sequence: TGTGCCAGCAGTACTACTAGCGGGAATGCAGGGACCCAGTACTTC.

The sample holds one count of this clonotype. The chain is built from TRBV4-3 and TRBJ2-1, with 13 bases aligning to TRBD2. Trimming cost V 4 bases and J 8 bases; bases outside gene matches: 14. The CDR3 is made up of 18 amino acids. Looked up from germline, CDR1 is LGHNA and CDR2 is YSLEER. The CDR3 DNA is TGCGCCAGCAGCCCTAACCCCACCGGACTAGCGGGAGCAGATGAGCAGTTCTTC. Translated: CASSPNPTGLAGADEQFF.

V gene TRBV10-2 combines with J gene TRBJ2-1, with 7 bases lining up with TRBD1. CDR1 is WSHSY, CDR2 SAAADI, per germline. V gave up 7 bases and J gave up 4 bases; unmatched junction bases: 7. There are 14 residues in the CDR3. DNA of the CDR3: TGCGCCAGCAAAGACAGGGTCCAATACAATGAGCAGTTCTTC. It yields the protein CASKDRVQYNEQFF.

By frequency in the sample, this clonotype is medium-sized. This chain links TRBV6-1 with TRBJ2-3, with 10 bases lining up with TRBD2. There are 15 residues in the CDR3. The junction had 6 bases not matched to a gene; V was cut back by 6 bases and J by 3 bases. Germline V gene lookup returns CDR1 MNHNS and CDR2 SASEGT. CDR3 sequence: CASRASGSSTDTQYF. CDR3 bases: TGTGCCAGCAGGGCTAGCGGGAGTTCGACAGATACGCAGTATTTT.

This clonotype is a singleton in its sample. A read error may explain this, as a much larger clone is one base away. The CDR3 here is CASSYSDNYVYTF. As DNA, the CDR3 is TGTGCCAGCAGTTACTCGGACAACTATGTCTACACCTTC. V and J are TRBV6-5 and TRBJ1-2; TRBD1 is a possible D gene (5 bases). There are 13 residues in the CDR3. CDR1 and CDR2 (germline): MNHEY, SVGAGI.